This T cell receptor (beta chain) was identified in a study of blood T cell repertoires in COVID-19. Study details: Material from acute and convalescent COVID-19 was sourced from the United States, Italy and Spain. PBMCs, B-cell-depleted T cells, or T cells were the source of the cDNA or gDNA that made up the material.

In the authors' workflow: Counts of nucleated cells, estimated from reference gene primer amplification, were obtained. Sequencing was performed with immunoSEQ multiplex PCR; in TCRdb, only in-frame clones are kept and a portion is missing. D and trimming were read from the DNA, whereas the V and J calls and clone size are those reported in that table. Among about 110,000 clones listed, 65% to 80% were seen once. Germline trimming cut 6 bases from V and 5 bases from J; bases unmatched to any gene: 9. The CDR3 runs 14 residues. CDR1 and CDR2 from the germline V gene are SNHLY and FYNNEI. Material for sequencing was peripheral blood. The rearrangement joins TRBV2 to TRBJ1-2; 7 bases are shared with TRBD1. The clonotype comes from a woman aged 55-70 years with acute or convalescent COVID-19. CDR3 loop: CASSQTGWGYGYTF. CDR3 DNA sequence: TGTGCCAGCAGCCAGACAGGGTGGGGTTATGGCTACACCTTC.